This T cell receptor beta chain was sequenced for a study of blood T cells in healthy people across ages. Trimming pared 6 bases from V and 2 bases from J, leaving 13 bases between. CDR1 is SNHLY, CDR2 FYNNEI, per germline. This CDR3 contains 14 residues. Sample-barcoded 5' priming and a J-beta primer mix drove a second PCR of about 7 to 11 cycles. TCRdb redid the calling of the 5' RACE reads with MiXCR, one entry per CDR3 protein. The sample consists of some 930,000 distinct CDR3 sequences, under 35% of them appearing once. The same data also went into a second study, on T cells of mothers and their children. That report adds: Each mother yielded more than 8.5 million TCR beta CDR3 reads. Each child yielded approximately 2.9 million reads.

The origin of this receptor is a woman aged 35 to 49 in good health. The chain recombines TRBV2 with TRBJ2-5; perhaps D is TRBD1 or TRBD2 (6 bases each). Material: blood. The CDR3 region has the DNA TGTGCCAGCAGGGAGGGGGAGTATCAAGAGACCCAGTACTTC. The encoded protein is CASREGEYQETQYF.